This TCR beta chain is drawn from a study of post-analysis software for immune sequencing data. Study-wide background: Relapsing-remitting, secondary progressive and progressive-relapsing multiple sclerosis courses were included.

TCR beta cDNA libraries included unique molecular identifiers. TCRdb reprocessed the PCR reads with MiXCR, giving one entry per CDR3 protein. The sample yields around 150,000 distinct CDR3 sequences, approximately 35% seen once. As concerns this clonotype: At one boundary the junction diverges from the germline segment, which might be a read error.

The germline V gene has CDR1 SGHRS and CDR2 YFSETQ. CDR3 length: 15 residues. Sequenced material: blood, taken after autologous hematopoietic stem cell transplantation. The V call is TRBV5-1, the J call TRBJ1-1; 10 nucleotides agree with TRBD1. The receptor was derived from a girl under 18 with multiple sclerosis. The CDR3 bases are TGCGCCCGCAGCTCATGGACAGGGGGGACCACTGAAGCTTTCTTT. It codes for CARSSWTGGTTEAFF.